This T cell receptor (beta chain) stems from a study of Graves' ophthalmopathy and Graves' hyperthyroidism. Overall study findings and caveats: The model reached just under 71% sensitivity and about 72% specificity for predicting ophthalmopathy progression.

Exclusion covered patients with other autoimmune diseases or uncontrolled infections (as well as pregnancy or lactation). The authors amplified TCR beta CDR3 regions, and they did so from RNA transcripts for repertoire sequencing. Scientists carried out first-round RT-PCR using HTBI primers and then a second-round multiplex PCR. TCRdb itself ran the multiplex PCR reads through MiXCR, one entry per CDR3 protein. Of about 1.1 million distinct CDR3 sequences in the sample, about 40% are singletons; the top ten hold around 10%. A word on this clonotype: The antigen remains unidentified.

V trimming: 5 bases; J trimming: 7 bases; junction bases outside the gene matches: 8. The V gene's germline CDR1 is SGHDN and CDR2 FVKESK. The CDR3 is made up of 14 amino acids. The specimen sequenced was peripheral blood or thyroid tissue (not recorded which). This chain uses TRBV14 with TRBJ1-2; 9 positions agree with TRBD1. This TCR derives from an adult man with Graves' hyperthyroidism. The CDR3 DNA sequence: TGTGCCAGCAGCGCCAGAGGGACAGGGAGTGGCTACACCTTC. This translates into CASSARGTGSGYTF.